Listed here are 14 T cell receptor beta chains from one sample, sequenced in a study of control samples from healthy donors and cancer patients. Assay: immunoSEQ multiplex PCR; the TCRdb copy retains only in-frame clones and omits some. The sample lists about 150,000 clones; around 95% were seen once. Sample: blood. The receptor set was obtained from a man aged 35 to 55 in good health.

This chain links TRBV4-2 with TRBJ1-3, with TRBD1 as a possible D gene (5 bases). Deletions cut 0 bases from V and 2 bases from J, with 11 bases between. The CDR3 has 16 amino acids. CDR1 is LGHNA, CDR2 YNFKEQ, per germline. In nucleotides, the CDR3 is TGTGCCAGCAGCCAAGATCCAGGGAGTACTGGAAACACCATATATTTT. It encodes CASSQDPGSTGNTIYF.

This chain connects TRBV19 to TRBJ2-5, with 9 bases identical to TRBD1. Germline V gene data show CDR1 as LNHDA and CDR2 as SQIVND (reference sequence). This CDR3 has 14 residues. With 4 bases clipped from V and 7 bases from J, the junction kept 7 bases outside the gene matches. As DNA, the CDR3 is TGTGCCAGTAGTAATTCCGGGACAGGGAGGACCCAGTACTTC. As protein: CASSNSGTGRTQYF.

The sample holds a few counts of this clone. The chain links TRBV11-2 to TRBJ2-7; 7 bases match TRBD1. The germline gives CDR1 SGHAT, CDR2 FQNNGV. The CDR3 loop spans 14 amino acids. V dropped 5 bases and J dropped 1; count of bases not matched to a gene: 5. The CDR3 region has the DNA TGTGCCAGCAGCCCCCGGGACAGATCCTACGAGCAGTACTTC. Translated: CASSPRDRSYEQYF. The whole variable domain, remainder taken from reference TRBV11-2 and TRBJ2-7, is EAGVAQSPRYKIIEKRQSVAFWCNPISGHATLYWYQQILGQGPKLLIQFQNNGVVDDSQLPKDRFSAERLKGVDSTLKIQPAKLEDSAVYLCASSPRDRSYEQYFGPGTRLTVT.

This clone has a single count. The chain links TRBV5-1 to TRBJ1-2; a possible D gene is TRBD1 (6 bases). Per germline, CDR1 SGHRS and CDR2 YFSETQ. The CDR3 runs 13 residues. The ends were cut back, 5 bases at V and 8 bases at J, with 16 bases in the middle. The CDR3, as DNA: TGCGCCAGCAGGGATACGGGGGGCGGCGGCTACACCTTC. It encodes CASRDTGGGGYTF.

The rearrangement links TRBV2 to TRBJ1-5; unclear D gene. Trimming pared 5 bases from V and 1 base from J, leaving 6 bases between. This CDR3 has 13 amino acids. CDR1 is SNHLY and CDR2 is FYNNEI in the germline V gene. The CDR3 DNA sequence: TGTGCCAGCAGTCAAGGGAGCAATCAGCCCCAGCATTTT. This encodes CASSQGSNQPQHF.

The chain couples TRBV5-6 to TRBJ1-3; D uncertain. Germline V lookup: CDR1 SGHDT, CDR2 YYEEEE. CDR3 size: 15 residues. The V end was cut by 1 base, the J end by 0 bases, with 8 bases between. Here the CDR3 reads CASSLQVFSGNTIYF. The CDR3 DNA sequence: TGTGCCAGCAGCTTGCAGGTATTCTCTGGAAACACCATATATTTT. The full variable domain, in which reference TRBV5-6 and TRBJ1-3 provide the parts outside the CDR3, is DAGVTQSPTHLIKTRGQQVTLRCSPKSGHDTVSWYQQALGQGPQFIFQYYEEEERQRGNFPDRFSGHQFPNYSSELNVNALLLGDSALYLCASSLQVFSGNTIYFGEGSWLTVV.

The chain links TRBV6-2 or TRBV6-3 to TRBJ1-2; TRBD1 is a possible D gene (6 bases). Trimming took 6 bases from V and 6 from J, leaving 11 bases between them. CDR3 length equals 12 residues. Germline assignment: CDR1 MNHEY and CDR2 SVGEGT. In DNA form, the CDR3 reads TGTGCCAGCAGCAGACAGGCTGATGGCTACACCTTC. Residues: CASSRQADGYTF.

Only one count was recorded for this clone. This sequence joins TRBV7-2 and TRBJ2-5, with 11 positions matching TRBD2. The CDR3 runs to 16 residues. V shed 4 bases, J shed 2 bases, and the junction held 6 bases outside the gene matches. CDR1 and CDR2 (germline): SGHTA, FQGNSA. This CDR3 reads CASSSGLAGTQETQYF. DNA for the CDR3: TGTGCCAGCAGCTCCGGACTAGCGGGCACACAAGAGACCCAGTACTTC.

The chain employs TRBV5-1 and TRBJ1-1; 7 bases fit TRBD1. Germline CDR1 reads SGHRS; CDR2 reads YFSETQ. This CDR3 spans 13 amino acids. The ends lost 4 bases at V and 9 bases at J; junction bases unmatched: 9. DNA for the CDR3: TGCGCCAGCAGCCTAAGGGGGGGACAGCAAGCTTTCTTT. This gives the protein CASSLRGGQQAFF.

This clone was seen a single time. The rearrangement joins TRBV27 to TRBJ1-2; D is undetermined. This CDR3 contains 15 residues. Trimming removed 0 bases from V and 4 bases from J, with 12 bases in between. Germline-derived CDR1 and CDR2 are MNHEY and SMNVEV (reference sequence). The CDR3 loop reads CASSLSFPGPYGYTF. The CDR3 coding sequence is TGTGCCAGCAGTTTATCGTTCCCCGGCCCCTATGGCTACACCTTC.

J is TRBJ1-1 and V is TRBV12-3 or TRBV12-4; D is ambiguous. The CDR3 spans 12 residues. The V gene lost 5 bases and the J gene lost 8 bases, with 12 bases spanning the gap. CDR3 sequence reads: CASSPQRGEAFF. The CDR3 nucleotides are TGTGCCAGCAGTCCCCAGCGCGGCGAAGCTTTCTTT.

Comments on this clone: A junction boundary mismatches the germline segment, possibly from a read error. This rearrangement joins TRBV28 to TRBJ2-3; the D gene is possibly TRBD2 (7 bases). Germline CDR1 is MDHEN and CDR2 is SYDVKM. The CDR3 consists of 15 residues. The CDR3 DNA follows: TGTGCCAGCAGCCTCGCCGGGGAGGGGGTGAATACACAGTATTTT. Protein: CASSLAGEGVNTQYF.

The rearrangement uses TRBV6-5 and TRBJ2-7, with D perhaps given as TRBD1 or TRBD2 (5 bases each). V was shortened by 0 bases and J by 2 bases, with 11 bases between the two germline ends. This CDR3 has 15 residues. Germline lookup yields CDR1 MNHEY and CDR2 SVGAGI. This CDR3 reads CASSYSQGEAYEQYF. In DNA, the CDR3 is TGTGCCAGCAGTTACTCCCAGGGAGAGGCCTACGAGCAGTACTTC.

The J gene is TRBJ1-5, the V gene TRBV6-4; TRBD1 matches 12 bases. Trimming removed 0 bases from V and 4 bases from J; junction bases left unmatched: 22. There are 23 residues in the CDR3. From germline, CDR1 is MRHNA and CDR2 SNTAGT. The CDR3 nucleotides are TGTGCCAGCAGTGACTCGCGACCTCGGTTCCGGGACAGGGGGCGTAAGCGGAATCAGCCCCAGCATTTT. This sequence encodes CASSDSRPRFRDRGRKRNQPQHF.